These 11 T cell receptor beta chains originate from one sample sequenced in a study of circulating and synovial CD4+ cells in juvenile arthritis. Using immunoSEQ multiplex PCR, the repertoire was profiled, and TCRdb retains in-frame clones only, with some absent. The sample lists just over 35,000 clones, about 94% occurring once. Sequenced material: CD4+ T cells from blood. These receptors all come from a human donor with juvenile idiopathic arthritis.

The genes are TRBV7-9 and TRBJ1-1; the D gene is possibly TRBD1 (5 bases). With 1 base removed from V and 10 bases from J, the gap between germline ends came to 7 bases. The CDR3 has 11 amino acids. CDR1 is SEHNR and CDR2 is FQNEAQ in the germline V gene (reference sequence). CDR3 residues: CASSLEGRAFF. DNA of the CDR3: TGTGCCAGCAGCTTAGAGGGGCGAGCTTTCTTT.

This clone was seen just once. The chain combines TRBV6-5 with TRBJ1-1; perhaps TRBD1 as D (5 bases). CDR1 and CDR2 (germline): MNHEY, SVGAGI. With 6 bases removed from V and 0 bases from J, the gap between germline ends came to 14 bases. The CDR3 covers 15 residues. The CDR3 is CASSRLAGVNTEAFF. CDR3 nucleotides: TGTGCCAGCAGCCGCCTAGCGGGGGTGAACACTGAAGCTTTCTTT.

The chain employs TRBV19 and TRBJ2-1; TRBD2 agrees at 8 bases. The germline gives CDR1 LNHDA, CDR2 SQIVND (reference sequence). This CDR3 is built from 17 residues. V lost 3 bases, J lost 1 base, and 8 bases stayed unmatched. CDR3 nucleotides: TGTGCCAGTAGTATGGGAATTAGCGGGGTGTCCTACAATGAGCAGTTCTTC. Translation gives CASSMGISGVSYNEQFF.

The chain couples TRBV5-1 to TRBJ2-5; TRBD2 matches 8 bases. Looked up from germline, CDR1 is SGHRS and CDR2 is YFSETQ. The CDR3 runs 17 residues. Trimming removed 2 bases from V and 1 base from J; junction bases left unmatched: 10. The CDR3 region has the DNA TGCGCCAGCAGCTTTGGAATAGCGGGGCACCTCCAAGAGACCCAGTACTTC. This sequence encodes CASSFGIAGHLQETQYF.

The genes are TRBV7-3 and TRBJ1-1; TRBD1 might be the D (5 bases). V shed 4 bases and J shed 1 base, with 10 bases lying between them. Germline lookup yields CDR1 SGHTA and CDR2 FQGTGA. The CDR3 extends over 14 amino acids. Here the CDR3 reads CASSSGHPNTEAFF. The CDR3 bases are TGTGCCAGCAGCTCCGGACACCCGAACACTGAAGCTTTCTTT.

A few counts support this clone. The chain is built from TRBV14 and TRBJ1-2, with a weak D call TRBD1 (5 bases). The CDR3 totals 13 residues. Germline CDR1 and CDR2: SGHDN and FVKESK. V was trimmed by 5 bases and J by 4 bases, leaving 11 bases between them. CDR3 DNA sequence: TGTGCCAGCAGCTCAGGGCTGAGCTATGGCTACACCTTC. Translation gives CASSSGLSYGYTF. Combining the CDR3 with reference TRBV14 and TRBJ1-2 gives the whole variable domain EAGVTQFPSHSVIEKGQTVTLRCDPISGHDNLYWYRRVMGKEIKFLLHFVKESKQDESGMPNNRFLAERTGGTYSTLKVQPAELEDSGVYFCASSSGLSYGYTFGSGTRLTVV.

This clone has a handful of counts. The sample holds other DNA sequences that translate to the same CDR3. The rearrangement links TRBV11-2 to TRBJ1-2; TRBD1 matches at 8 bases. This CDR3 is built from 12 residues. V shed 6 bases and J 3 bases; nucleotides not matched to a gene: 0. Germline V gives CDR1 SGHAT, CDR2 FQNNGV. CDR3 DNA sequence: TGTGCCAGCAGACAGGGGGACTATGGCTACACCTTC. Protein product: CASRQGDYGYTF.

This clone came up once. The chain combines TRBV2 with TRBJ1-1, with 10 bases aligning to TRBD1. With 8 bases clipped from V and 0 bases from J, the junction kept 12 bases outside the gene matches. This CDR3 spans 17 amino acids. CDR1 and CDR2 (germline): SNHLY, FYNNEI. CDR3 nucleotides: TGTGCCAGCGAGAGGGACAGGGGATCTTCAATGAACACTGAAGCTTTCTTT. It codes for CASERDRGSSMNTEAFF.

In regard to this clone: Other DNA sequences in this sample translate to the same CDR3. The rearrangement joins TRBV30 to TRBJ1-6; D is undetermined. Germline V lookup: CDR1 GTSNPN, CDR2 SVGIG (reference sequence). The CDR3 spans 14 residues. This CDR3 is CAAGSLRHNSPLHF. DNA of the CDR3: TGTGCGGCGGGGTCCCTTAGGCATAATTCACCCCTCCACTTT.

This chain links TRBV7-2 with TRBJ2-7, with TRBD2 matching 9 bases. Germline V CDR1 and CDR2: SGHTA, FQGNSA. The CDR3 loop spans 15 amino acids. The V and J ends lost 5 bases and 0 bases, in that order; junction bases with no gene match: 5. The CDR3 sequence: CASSPRAGGSYEQYF. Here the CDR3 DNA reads TGTGCCAGCAGCCCAAGAGCGGGGGGCTCCTACGAGCAGTACTTC.

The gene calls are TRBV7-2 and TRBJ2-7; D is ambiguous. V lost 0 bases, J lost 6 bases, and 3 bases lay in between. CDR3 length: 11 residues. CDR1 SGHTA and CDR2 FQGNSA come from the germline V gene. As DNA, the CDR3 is TGTGCCAGCAGCTTAGCCGTCGAGCAGTACTTC. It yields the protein CASSLAVEQYF.